Below, 17 T cell receptor beta chains from the same sample are listed, as sequenced in a study of blood T cells in healthy people across ages. The authors ran a second PCR of 7 to 11 cycles using a sample-barcoded 5' primer and a J-beta primer mix. Each CDR3 protein gets one entry after TCRdb re-called the 5' RACE reads with MiXCR. The table has more than 500,000 distinct CDR3 sequences, approximately 27% seen once; the top ten hold about a fifth. Sequenced: blood. The receptors originated from a woman aged 65 to 85 in good health.

This clonotype occurred a few times. At one end, the junction sequence differs from germline, possibly due to a read error. This rearrangement joins TRBV11-1 to TRBJ2-3; 14 bases agree with TRBD2. The CDR3 spans 22 residues. Germline assignment: CDR1 SGHAT and CDR2 FQDESV (reference sequence). The CDR3 region is CASSLAGPETSGGERSTYTQYF. DNA for the CDR3: TGTGCCAGCAGCTTAGCTGGACCGGAGACTAGCGGGGGGGAACGGTCCACATATACGCAGTATTTT.

This clonotype has a handful of counts. V and J are TRBV9 and TRBJ2-1, with 11 bases aligning to TRBD1. The V segment lost 5 bases and the J segment 3 bases; nucleotides outside the gene matches: 10. CDR3 length: 17 residues. CDR1 and CDR2 (germline): SGDLS, YYNGEE. CDR3 protein: CASSNPRGQGVYNEQFF. For the CDR3, the DNA is TGTGCCAGCAGTAATCCGAGGGGACAGGGGGTCTACAATGAGCAGTTCTTC.

This clonotype was seen more than once but under ten times. V and J are TRBV6-1 and TRBJ2-5; tentative D call: TRBD1 (5 bases). Between the trimmed V and J ends, which lost 6 bases and 3 bases, there was a span of 14 bases. The CDR3 is 14 residues long. Germline CDR1 MNHNS, CDR2 SASEGT. CDR3 in amino acids: CASSRLGAEETQYF. The CDR3 coding sequence is TGTGCCAGCAGCAGGCTAGGGGCCGAAGAGACCCAGTACTTC.

This clonotype was observed a few times. The rearrangement uses TRBV3-1 and TRBJ2-3, with D perhaps matching TRBD2 (7 bases). Germline V gene sequence: CDR1 LGHDT, CDR2 YNNKEL (reference sequence). V was shortened by 1 base and J by 4 bases, with 15 bases between the two germline ends. The CDR3 loop spans 16 amino acids. CDR3 region: CASSQAPVGGPDTQYF. CDR3 DNA: TGTGCCAGCAGCCAAGCCCCAGTGGGGGGGCCAGATACGCAGTATTTT.

V gene TRBV3-1 combines with J gene TRBJ2-5; D gene unclear. Between the trimmed V and J ends, which lost 3 bases and 5 bases, there was a span of 7 bases. CDR3 length: 12 residues. Germline V gene data show CDR1 as LGHDT and CDR2 as YNNKEL (reference sequence). CDR3 in amino acids: CASSHVGETQYF. The CDR3, as DNA: TGTGCCAGCAGCCATGTCGGGGAGACCCAGTACTTC.

The chain uses TRBV29-1 and TRBJ2-5; TRBD1 might be the D (6 bases). Germline-derived CDR1 and CDR2 are SQVTM and ANQGSEA. Deletions cut 3 bases from V and 5 bases from J, with 16 bases between. The CDR3 spans 14 residues. CDR3 nucleotides: TGCAGCGTTGATAGCCGCCCTGACAGGGAGACCCAGTACTTC. This codes for CSVDSRPDRETQYF.

This clonotype was detected a few times. V is TRBV29-1 and J is TRBJ2-5, with 16 bases matching TRBD2. The J call is doubtful: the DNA matches TRBJ2-1 better. CDR1 is SQVTM, CDR2 ANQGSEA, per germline. This CDR3 spans 18 amino acids. The CDR3 protein is CSVPSGTSGGAWNHEQFF. CDR3 DNA sequence: TGCAGCGTTCCGTCCGGGACTAGCGGGGGGGCCTGGAACCATGAGCAGTTCTTC.

This chain links TRBV2 with TRBJ2-7; possible D gene TRBD2, 5 bases. V was pared by 4 bases and J by 6 bases, with 10 bases between. Germline-derived CDR1 and CDR2 are SNHLY and FYNNEI. The CDR3 extends over 12 amino acids. The CDR3 coding sequence is TGTGCCAGCAGTGCGGACTGGGGCGAGCAGTACTTC. Protein sequence: CASSADWGEQYF.

The J gene is TRBJ2-1, the V gene TRBV12-5; 13 nucleotides line up with TRBD2. V was clipped by 1 base and J by 3 bases; unmatched bases: 3. The CDR3 extends over 17 amino acids. Germline loops: CDR1 LGHNT, CDR2 FRNRAP. DNA for the CDR3: TGTGCTAGTGGTTTGGGACTAGCGGGGGGCCTCTACAATGAGCAGTTCTTC. This sequence encodes CASGLGLAGGLYNEQFF.

The chain is built from TRBV20-1 and TRBJ2-3; D is ambiguous. Looked up from germline, CDR1 is DFQATT and CDR2 is SNEGSKA (reference sequence). Trimming cost V 1 base and J 4 bases, with 6 bases left between them. The CDR3 covers 12 residues. CDR3 nucleotides: TGCAGTGCTAGAGTCAACTCAGATACGCAGTATTTT. Translated, it gives CSARVNSDTQYF.

The rearrangement links TRBV7-9 to TRBJ2-4, with D perhaps assigned TRBD1 or TRBD2 (5 bases each). CDR3 length equals 18 residues. CDR1 SEHNR and CDR2 FQNEAQ come from the germline V gene (reference sequence). Trimming pared 6 bases from V and 1 base from J, leaving 22 bases between. In DNA, the CDR3 is TGTGCCAGCAGTCTCCCCCCGGGGCAATTATTTGCCAAAAACATTCAGTACTTC. It translates to CASSLPPGQLFAKNIQYF. Looking up the rest from reference TRBV7-9 and TRBJ2-4 gives the full variable domain: DTGVSQNPRHKITKRGQNVTFRCDPISEHNRLYWYRQTLGQGPEFLTYFQNEAQLEKSRLLSDRFSAERPKGSFSTLEIQRTEQGDSAMYLCASSLPPGQLFAKNIQYFGAGTRLSVL.

This rearrangement joins TRBV7-2 to TRBJ1-1, with unresolved D. Germline values: CDR1 SGHTA, CDR2 FQGNSA. Trimming shortened V by 3 bases and J by 2 bases, and 10 bases separated the two germline ends. This CDR3 comprises 14 residues. CDR3 nucleotide sequence: TGTGCCAGCAGCTTCAGACACCGTAACACTGAAGCTTTCTTT. It specifies CASSFRHRNTEAFF. Drawing the rest from reference TRBV7-2 and TRBJ1-1, the complete variable domain is GAGVSQSPSNKVTEKGKDVELRCDPISGHTALYWYRQSLGQGLEFLIYFQGNSAPDKSGLPSDRFSAERTGGSVSTLTIQRTQQEDSAVYLCASSFRHRNTEAFFGQGTRLTVV.

This chain links TRBV2 with TRBJ2-5; 7 bases line up with TRBD2. Unmatched junction bases numbered 11, after V lost 8 bases and J lost 2 bases. The CDR3 extends over 15 amino acids. Germline V CDR1 and CDR2: SNHLY, FYNNEI. The CDR3 spells CASGDGGSGQETQYF. CDR3 DNA sequence: TGTGCCAGCGGAGACGGGGGGTCGGGGCAAGAGACCCAGTACTTC.

The chain recombines TRBV5-6 with TRBJ2-2; 10 bases match TRBD2. Germline CDR1 is SGHDT and CDR2 is YYEEEE. The trim removed 3 bases at V and 6 bases at J, leaving 8 bases unmatched. The CDR3 is 16 residues long. CDR3 nucleotides: TGTGCCAGCAGCTCGGGAGCGGGGGGGCTCCCCGGGGAGCTGTTTTTT. Amino acid sequence: CASSSGAGGLPGELFF.

V and J are TRBV29-1 and TRBJ2-4; D is possibly TRBD2 (6 bases). The CDR3 is made up of 13 amino acids. CDR1 and CDR2 (germline): SQVTM, ANQGSEA. V was shortened by 4 bases and J by 5 bases, with 12 bases between the two germline ends. The CDR3: CSVVTGVENIQYF. The CDR3 bases are TGCAGCGTTGTCACGGGGGTCGAAAACATTCAGTACTTC. Together with reference TRBV29-1 and TRBJ2-4, the CDR3 gives the full variable domain: SAVISQKPSRDICQRGTSLTIQCQVDSQVTMMFWYRQQPGQSLTLIATANQGSEATYESGFVIDKFPISRPNLTFSTLTVSNMSPEDSSIYLCSVVTGVENIQYFGAGTRLSVL.

This clonotype was picked up a small number of times. A read error may account for a junction end that differs from germline. The chain joins TRBV12-3 or TRBV12-4 to TRBJ2-5; 7 bases are a match to TRBD2. The DNA end lines up better with TRBJ2-1; the J call may be wrong. The CDR3 extends over 17 amino acids. CDR3 in amino acids: CASSPRGAGEIYDEQFF. CDR3 bases: TGTGCCAGCAGTCCCCGAGGGGCGGGGGAGATCTACGATGAGCAGTTCTTC.

The chain recombines TRBV2 with TRBJ1-2; 10 nucleotides agree with TRBD1. Losses at the gene ends were 3 bases for V and 6 bases for J; bases not matched to a gene: 1. This CDR3 has 13 residues. The V gene's germline CDR1 is SNHLY and CDR2 FYNNEI. The CDR3 region is CASSDGTGDGYTF. The DNA for the CDR3 is TGTGCCAGCAGTGACGGGACAGGGGATGGCTACACCTTC.